The clone carrying this T cell receptor (beta chain) has only a few counts. Its antigen remains unknown. The entry originates in a study of T cells after yellow fever vaccination. Trimming removed 3 bases from V and 1 base from J; junction bases left unmatched: 5. The CDR3 consists of 15 residues. Germline V gene lookup returns CDR1 KGHSH and CDR2 LQKENI. TCRdb passed the 5' RACE reads through MiXCR, listing each CDR3 protein once. This sample has about 340,000 distinct CDR3 sequences; roughly 4.3% occur once, and the top ten carry approximately 24%. Study-level points and caveats: Subsequent booster samples again held most clones from primary vaccination (around 96% CD4, just under 90% CD8).

The clonotype originates from a young man who received the YFV17D yellow fever vaccine. The sample was PBMCs, taken 5 days after the yellow fever booster vaccination. The chain uses TRBV18 and TRBJ1-1; 7 bases are shared with TRBD1. The CDR3 DNA follows: TGTGCCAGCTCACCCACGGCAGGGGGGAACACTGAAGCTTTCTTT. As protein: CASSPTAGGNTEAFF.